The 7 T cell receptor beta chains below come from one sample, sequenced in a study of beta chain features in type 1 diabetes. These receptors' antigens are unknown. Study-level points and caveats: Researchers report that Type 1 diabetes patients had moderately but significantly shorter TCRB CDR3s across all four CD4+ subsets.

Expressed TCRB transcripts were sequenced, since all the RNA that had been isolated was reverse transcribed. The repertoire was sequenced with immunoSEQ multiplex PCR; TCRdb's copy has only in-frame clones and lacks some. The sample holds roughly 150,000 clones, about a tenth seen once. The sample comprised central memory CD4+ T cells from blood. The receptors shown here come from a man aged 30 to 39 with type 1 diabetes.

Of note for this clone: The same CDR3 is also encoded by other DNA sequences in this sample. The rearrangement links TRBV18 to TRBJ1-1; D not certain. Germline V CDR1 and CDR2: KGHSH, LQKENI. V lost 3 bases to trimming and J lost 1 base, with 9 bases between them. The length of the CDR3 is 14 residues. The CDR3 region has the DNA TGTGCCAGCTCACCCAACACGGGGAACACTGAAGCTTTCTTT. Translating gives CASSPNTGNTEAFF.

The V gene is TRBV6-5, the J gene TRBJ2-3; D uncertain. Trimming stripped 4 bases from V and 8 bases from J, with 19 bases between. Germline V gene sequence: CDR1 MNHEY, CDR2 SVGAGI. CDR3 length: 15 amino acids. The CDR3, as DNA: TGTGCCAGCAGTTTACGCCCCTTGAGTTCTTCTACGCAGTATTTT. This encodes CASSLRPLSSSTQYF.

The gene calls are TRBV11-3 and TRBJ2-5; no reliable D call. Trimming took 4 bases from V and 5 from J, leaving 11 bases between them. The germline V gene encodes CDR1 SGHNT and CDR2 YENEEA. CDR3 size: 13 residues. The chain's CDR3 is CASSSGLGETQYF. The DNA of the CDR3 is TGTGCCAGCAGCTCTGGGCTTGGGGAGACCCAGTACTTC. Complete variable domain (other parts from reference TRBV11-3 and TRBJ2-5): EAGVVQSPRYKIIEKKQPVAFWCNPISGHNTLYWYLQNLGQGPELLIRYENEEAVDDSQLPKDRFSAERLKGVDSTLKIQPAELGDSAVYLCASSSGLGETQYFGPGTRLLVL.

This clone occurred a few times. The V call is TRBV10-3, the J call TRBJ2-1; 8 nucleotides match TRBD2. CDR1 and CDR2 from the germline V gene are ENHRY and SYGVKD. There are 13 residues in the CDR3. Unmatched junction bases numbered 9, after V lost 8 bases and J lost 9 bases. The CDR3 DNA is TGTGCCATCCTTGGGCTAGCGGGTAGTGAGCAGTTCTTC. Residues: CAILGLAGSEQFF.

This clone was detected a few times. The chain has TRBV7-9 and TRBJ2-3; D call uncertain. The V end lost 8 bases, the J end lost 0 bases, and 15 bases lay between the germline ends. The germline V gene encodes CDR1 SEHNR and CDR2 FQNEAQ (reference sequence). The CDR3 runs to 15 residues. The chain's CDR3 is CASFLREISTDTQYF. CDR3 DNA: TGTGCCAGCTTTTTACGAGAGATTAGCACAGATACGCAGTATTTT.

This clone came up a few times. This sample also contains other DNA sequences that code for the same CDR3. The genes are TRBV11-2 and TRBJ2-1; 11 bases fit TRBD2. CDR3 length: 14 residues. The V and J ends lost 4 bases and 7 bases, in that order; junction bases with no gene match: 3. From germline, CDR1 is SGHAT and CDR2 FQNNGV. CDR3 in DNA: TGTGCCAGCAGCTCGGGACTAGCGGTTAATGAGCAGTTCTTC. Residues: CASSSGLAVNEQFF.

CDR3 residues: CASSQDMRNTQYF. The CDR3 DNA reads TGTGCCAGCAGCCAAGACATGAGGAATACGCAGTATTTT. V gene TRBV14 combines with J gene TRBJ2-3, with D uncertain. Trimming cost V 0 bases and J 7 bases, with 8 bases left between them. This CDR3 has 13 residues. In germline, CDR1 is SGHDN, CDR2 FVKESK.